This TCR beta chain originates from a study of T cell changes during pregnancy in multiple sclerosis. Between the trimmed V and J ends, which lost 4 bases and 2 bases, there was a span of 11 bases. Germline V CDR1 and CDR2: MDHEN, SYDVKM. The CDR3 length is 14 residues. Some clones are missing from TCRdb's copy, which holds only in-frame ones; the method was immunoSEQ multiplex PCR. The sample records approximately 80,000 clones, about nine tenths being singletons. The chain employs TRBV28 and TRBJ1-2; no firm D call. This receptor was taken from a female donor in good health, serving as a control in a pregnancy study. Some clones in this sample may be carry-over from other donors' samples. The source material was PBMCs, sampled in the first trimester of pregnancy. The CDR3 sequence is CASSSSGRNYGYTF. The CDR3 DNA is TGTGCCAGCAGTTCGTCTGGCAGGAACTATGGCTACACCTTC.